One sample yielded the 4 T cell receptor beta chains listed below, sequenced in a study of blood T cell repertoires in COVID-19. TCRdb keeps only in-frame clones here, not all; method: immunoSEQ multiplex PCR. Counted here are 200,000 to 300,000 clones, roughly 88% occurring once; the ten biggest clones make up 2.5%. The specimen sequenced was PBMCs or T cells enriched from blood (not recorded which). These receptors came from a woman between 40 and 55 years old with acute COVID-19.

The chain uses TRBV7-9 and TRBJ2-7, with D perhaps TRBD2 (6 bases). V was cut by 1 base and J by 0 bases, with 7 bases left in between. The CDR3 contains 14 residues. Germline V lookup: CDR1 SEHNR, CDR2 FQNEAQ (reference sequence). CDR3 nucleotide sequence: TGTGCCAGCAGCTTAGTCGGGGGCTCCTACGAGCAGTACTTC. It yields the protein CASSLVGGSYEQYF.

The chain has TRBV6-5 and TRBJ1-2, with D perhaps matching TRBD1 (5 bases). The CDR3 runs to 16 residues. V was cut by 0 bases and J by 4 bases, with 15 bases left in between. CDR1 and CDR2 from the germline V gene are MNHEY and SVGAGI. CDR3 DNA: TGTGCCAGCAGTTACTCGACGGGGGAGGTTAGCTATGGCTACACCTTC. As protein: CASSYSTGEVSYGYTF.

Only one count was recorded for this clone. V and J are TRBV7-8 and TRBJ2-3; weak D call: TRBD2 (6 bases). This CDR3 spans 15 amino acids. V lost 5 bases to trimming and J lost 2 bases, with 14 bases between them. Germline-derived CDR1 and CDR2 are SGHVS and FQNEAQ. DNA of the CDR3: TGTGCCAGCAGCCTGGCCGGGGGACCCACAGATACGCAGTATTTT. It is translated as CASSLAGGPTDTQYF.

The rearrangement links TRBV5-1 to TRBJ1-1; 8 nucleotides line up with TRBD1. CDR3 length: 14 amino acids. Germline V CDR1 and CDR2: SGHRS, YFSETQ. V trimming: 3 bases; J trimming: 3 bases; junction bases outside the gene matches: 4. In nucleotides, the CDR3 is TGCGCCAGCAGCTACAGGGGGTATGACACTGAAGCTTTCTTT. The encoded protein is CASSYRGYDTEAFF.